Sequencing of this TCR beta chain was carried out in a study of long-term antiretroviral therapy in people with HIV. General study results and limits: Controls showed broader CDR3 length ranges than did the HIV repertoires. Even long-term ART left TRB diversity below transplant donor controls, despite gains.

This was the immunoSEQ v3.0 assay at survey level. Assay used: immunoSEQ multiplex PCR; TCRdb lists only in-frame clones, some missing. The data hold around 28,000 clones, with about 87% observed a single time. No fewer than two post-ART and no fewer than one pre-ART PBMC samples existed for each donor. Treated in the United States were all of the participants with HIV. This clone came up once. What it recognizes is unknown. CDR1 and CDR2 (germline): SGHTA, FQGTGA. Between the trimmed V and J ends, which lost 5 bases and 4 bases, there was a span of 9 bases. The length of the CDR3 is 13 residues. The sequencing here drew on unsorted PBMCs, taken 1.8 years after starting antiretroviral therapy. The chain uses TRBV7-3 and TRBJ1-5; a weak D match, TRBD1 (5 bases). The clonotype originates from a woman aged 18-29 years with HIV. This CDR3 is CASSPGGNQPQHF. The CDR3 nucleotides are TGTGCCAGCAGCCCGGGGGGGAATCAGCCCCAGCATTTT. The variable domain in full, with the rest retrieved from reference TRBV7-3 and TRBJ1-5, is GAGVSQTPSNKVTEKGKYVELRCDPISGHTALYWYRQSLGQGPEFLIYFQGTGAADDSGLPNDRFFAVRPEGSVSTLKIQRTERGDSAVYLCASSPGGNQPQHFGDGTRLSIL.